Listed here is a single T cell receptor beta chain. The CDR3 has 15 amino acids. From germline, CDR1 is LGHDT and CDR2 YNNKEL (reference sequence). The V and J ends lost 0 bases and 6 bases respectively, with 14 bases between them. These data come from a study of T cells in Graves' hyperthyroidism and ophthalmopathy. Researchers amplified the TCR beta CDR3 regions from RNA transcripts. Initially, a first-round RT-PCR of the TCR CDR3 employed the HTBI primer set. TCRdb re-derived calls from the multiplex PCR reads in MiXCR, one entry per CDR3 protein. The repertoire holds about 540,000 distinct CDR3 sequences, with approximately 44% as singletons.

This chain links TRBV3-1 with TRBJ1-2, with TRBD1 as a possible D gene (6 bases). This receptor was obtained from a woman aged 18-30 years with Graves' hyperthyroidism. Sequencing was performed on peripheral blood or thyroid tissue (not recorded which). As DNA, the CDR3 is TGTGCCAGCAGCCAAGATCGGTGGGGGGCCCATGGCTACACCTTC. It is translated as CASSQDRWGAHGYTF.